This T cell receptor beta chain is from a study of blood T cells in healthy people across ages. Study-wide results and caveats: TCR beta diversity per million T cells fell roughly linearly with age. Possibly, changes in expanded clonotypes were confounded because donor CMV status was unknown.

Germline-derived CDR1 and CDR2 are DFQATT and SNEGSKA (reference sequence). The CDR3 covers 16 residues. Trimming removed 0 bases from V and 2 bases from J, with 14 bases in between. About this clonotype: What it recognizes is unknown.

Then a second PCR, running roughly 6 to 11 cycles, was carried out with a sample-barcoded 5' primer and a J-beta primer mix. TCRdb redid the calling of the 5' RACE reads with MiXCR, one entry per CDR3 protein. The sample lists around 1.5 million distinct CDR3 sequences, roughly 32% occurring once. The donors, healthy Caucasians from Russia, were aged about 6 to 100. The sequencing sample was made of blood. This clonotype was obtained from a young woman in good health. J is TRBJ1-5 and V is TRBV20-1; TRBD1 is a possible D gene (6 bases). As DNA, the CDR3 is TGCAGTGCTAGAGATGGACAGCCTTGGGGCAATCAGCCCCAGCATTTT. Amino acid sequence: CSARDGQPWGNQPQHF.